This T cell receptor beta chain was retrieved from a study of human T cells and chemical hapten exposure. This clonotype was observed a handful of times. The CDR3 has 12 residues. In germline, CDR1 is SGDLS, CDR2 YYNGEE. The germline V and J ends were trimmed by 6 bases and 2 bases, with 6 bases remaining between them. Time point reported: patch test 1, 2 weeks after DPC sensitization. Noted treatment: therapeutic diphenylcyclopropenone sensitization with weekly scalp DPC. TCRdb re-called the RACE reads through MiXCR, storing one row per CDR3 protein. The sample consists of tens of thousands of distinct CDR3 sequences, about 11% of them appearing once.

Sequencing used whole blood, obtained in connection with sensitization to the hapten diphenylcyclopropenone (DPC). V and J are TRBV9 and TRBJ2-1; D is undetermined. The clonotype was recovered from a woman in her fifties or sixties with alopecia areata. Some clones in this sample may be carry-over from other donors' samples. The CDR3 reads CASNRAYNEQFF. CDR3 in DNA: TGTGCCAGCAACCGAGCCTACAATGAGCAGTTCTTC. Variable domain in full (rest from reference TRBV9 and TRBJ2-1): DSGVTQTPKHLITATGQRVTLRCSPRSGDLSVYWYQQSLDQGLQFLIQYYNGEERAKGNILERFSAQQFPDLHSELNLSSLELGDSALYFCASNRAYNEQFFGPGTRLTVL.